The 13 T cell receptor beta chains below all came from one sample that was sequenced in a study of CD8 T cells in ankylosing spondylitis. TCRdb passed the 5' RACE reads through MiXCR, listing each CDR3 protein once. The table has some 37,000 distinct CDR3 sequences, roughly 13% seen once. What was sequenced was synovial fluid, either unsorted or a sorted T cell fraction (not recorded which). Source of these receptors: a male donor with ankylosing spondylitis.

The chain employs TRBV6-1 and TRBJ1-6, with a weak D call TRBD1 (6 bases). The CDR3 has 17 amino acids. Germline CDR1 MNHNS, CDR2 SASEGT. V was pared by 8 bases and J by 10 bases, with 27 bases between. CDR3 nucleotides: TGTGCCAGCCTAGGAGAAGAGGGGGGCACAGGGTTCTCACCCCTCCACTTT. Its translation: CASLGEEGGTGFSPLHF.

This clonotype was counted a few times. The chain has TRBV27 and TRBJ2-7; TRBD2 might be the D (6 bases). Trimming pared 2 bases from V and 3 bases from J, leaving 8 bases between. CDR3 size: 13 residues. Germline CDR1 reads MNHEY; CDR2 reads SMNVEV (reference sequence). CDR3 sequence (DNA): TGTGCCAGCAGTTTACCCGGGGGCTACGAGCAGTACTTC. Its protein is CASSLPGGYEQYF.

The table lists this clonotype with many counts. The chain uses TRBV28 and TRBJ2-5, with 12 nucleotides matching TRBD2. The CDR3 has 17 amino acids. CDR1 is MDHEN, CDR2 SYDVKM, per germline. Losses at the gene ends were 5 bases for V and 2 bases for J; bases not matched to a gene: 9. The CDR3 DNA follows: TGTGCCAGCAGTCTCTGGACTAGCGGGGCCGCTCAAGAGACCCAGTACTTC. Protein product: CASSLWTSGAAQETQYF. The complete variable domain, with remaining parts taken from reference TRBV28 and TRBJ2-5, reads DVKVTQSSRYLVKRTGEKVFLECVQDMDHENMFWYRQDPGLGLRLIYFSYDVKMKEKGDIPEGYSVSREKKERFSLILESASTNQTSMYLCASSLWTSGAAQETQYFGPGTRLLVL.

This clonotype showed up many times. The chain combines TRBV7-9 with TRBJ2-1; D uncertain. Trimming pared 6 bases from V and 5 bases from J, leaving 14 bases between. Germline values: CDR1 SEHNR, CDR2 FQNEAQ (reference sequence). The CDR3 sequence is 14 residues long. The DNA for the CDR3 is TGTGCCAGCAGGTCGCAAAGCGAGAACAATGAGCAGTTCTTC. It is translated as CASRSQSENNEQFF.

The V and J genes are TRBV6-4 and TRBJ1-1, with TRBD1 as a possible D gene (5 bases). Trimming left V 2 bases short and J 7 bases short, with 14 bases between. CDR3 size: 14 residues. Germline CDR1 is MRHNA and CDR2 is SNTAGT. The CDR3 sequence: CASSDTGDQSEAFF. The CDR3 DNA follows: TGTGCCAGCAGTGACACGGGGGACCAGAGTGAAGCTTTCTTT.

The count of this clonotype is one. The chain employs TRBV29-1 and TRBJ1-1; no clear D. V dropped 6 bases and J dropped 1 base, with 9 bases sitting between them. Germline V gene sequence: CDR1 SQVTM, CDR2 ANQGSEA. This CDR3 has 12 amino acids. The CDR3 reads CSVVIGNTEAFF. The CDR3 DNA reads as TGCAGCGTGGTGATCGGGAACACTGAAGCTTTCTTT.

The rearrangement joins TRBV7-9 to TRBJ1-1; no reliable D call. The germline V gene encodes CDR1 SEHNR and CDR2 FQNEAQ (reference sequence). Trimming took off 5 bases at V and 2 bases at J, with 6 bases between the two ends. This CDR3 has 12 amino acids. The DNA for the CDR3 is TGTGCCAGCAGCAAGGAAAACACTGAAGCTTTCTTT. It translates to CASSKENTEAFF.

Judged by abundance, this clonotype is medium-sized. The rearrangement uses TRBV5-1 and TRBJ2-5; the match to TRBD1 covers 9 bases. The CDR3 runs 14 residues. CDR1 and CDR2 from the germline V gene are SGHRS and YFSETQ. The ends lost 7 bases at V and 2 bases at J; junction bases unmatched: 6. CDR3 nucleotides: TGCGCCAGCCGGCGGACAGGGGCTCAAGAGACCCAGTACTTC. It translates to CASRRTGAQETQYF.

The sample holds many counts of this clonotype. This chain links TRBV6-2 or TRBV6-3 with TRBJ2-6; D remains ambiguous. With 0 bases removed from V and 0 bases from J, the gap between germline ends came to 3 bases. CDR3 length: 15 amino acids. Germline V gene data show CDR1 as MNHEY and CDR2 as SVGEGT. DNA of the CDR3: TGTGCCAGCAGTTACTCGAACTCTGGGGCCAACGTCCTGACTTTC. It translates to CASSYSNSGANVLTF.

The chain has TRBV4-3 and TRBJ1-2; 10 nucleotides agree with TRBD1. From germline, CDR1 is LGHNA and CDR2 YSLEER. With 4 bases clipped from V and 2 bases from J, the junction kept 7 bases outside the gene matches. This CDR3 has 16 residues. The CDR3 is CASSRAGQGPNYGYTF. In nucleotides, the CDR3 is TGCGCCAGCAGCCGGGCGGGACAGGGGCCCAACTATGGCTACACCTTC.

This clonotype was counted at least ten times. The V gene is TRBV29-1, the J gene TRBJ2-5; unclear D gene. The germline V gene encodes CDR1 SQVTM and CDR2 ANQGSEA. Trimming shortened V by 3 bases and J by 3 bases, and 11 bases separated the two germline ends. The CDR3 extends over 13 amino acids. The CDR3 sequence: CSVEAVLEETQYF. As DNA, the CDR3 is TGCAGCGTTGAGGCGGTTTTGGAAGAGACCCAGTACTTC.

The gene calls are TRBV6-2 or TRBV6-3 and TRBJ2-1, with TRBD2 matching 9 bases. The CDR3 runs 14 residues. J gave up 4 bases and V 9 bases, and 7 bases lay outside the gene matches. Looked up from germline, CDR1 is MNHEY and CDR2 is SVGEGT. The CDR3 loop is CASNSGGDYNEQFF. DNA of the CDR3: TGTGCCAGTAATAGCGGGGGAGATTACAATGAGCAGTTCTTC.

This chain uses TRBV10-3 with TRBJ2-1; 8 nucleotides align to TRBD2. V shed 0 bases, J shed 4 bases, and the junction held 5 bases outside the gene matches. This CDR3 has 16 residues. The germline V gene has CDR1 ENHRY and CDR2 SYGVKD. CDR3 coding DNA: TGTGCCATCAGTGAGTCGGTAGCGGGATCGTACAATGAGCAGTTCTTC. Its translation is CAISESVAGSYNEQFF.